These 19 T cell receptor beta chains were sequenced from one sample in a study of spatial heterogeneity in lung cancer. What these receptors recognize is not known. Points from the study as a whole: One measure, the expanded intratumoral alpha and beta TCR count, tracked tumor mutation counts.

TCRdb re-called the 5' RACE reads with MiXCR, one entry per CDR3 protein. Altogether around 7,800 distinct CDR3 sequences are present, approximately 8% being singletons, with the ten largest covering approximately 4%. The time point denotes: sample taken at primary tumor resection. The sample here was lung tumor tissue, taken at surgery. These receptors were taken from a male donor with early-stage non-small cell lung cancer.

By its share, this clonotype is medium-sized (0.01 to 0.1%). This chain links TRBV6-5 with TRBJ2-2; the D gene is possibly TRBD2 (6 bases). V lost 7 bases to trimming and J lost 4 bases, with 13 bases between them. The V gene's germline CDR1 is MNHEY and CDR2 SVGAGI. The CDR3 covers 14 residues. The CDR3 coding sequence is TGTGCCAGCAAGAGGGACTTCTCCACCGGGGAGCTGTTTTTT. Its protein product is CASKRDFSTGELFF.

The gene calls are TRBV20-1 and TRBJ1-1; 8 nucleotides match TRBD1. The CDR3 covers 13 residues. The trim removed 2 bases at V and 2 bases at J, leaving 1 base unmatched. In germline, CDR1 is DFQATT, CDR2 SNEGSKA (reference sequence). As DNA, the CDR3 is TGCAGTGCTAGACAGGGGGCAAACACTGAAGCTTTCTTT. It yields the protein CSARQGANTEAFF.

Within the sample, this clonotype is medium-sized (0.01 to 0.1%). V usage is TRBV28 and J usage is TRBJ2-7; either TRBD1 or TRBD2 may supply D (7 bases each). This CDR3 has 12 amino acids. Per the germline V gene, CDR1 is MDHEN and CDR2 is SYDVKM. Trimming took 6 bases from V and 4 from J, leaving 10 bases between them. The chain's CDR3 is CASRQGGYEQYF. CDR3 nucleotides: TGTGCCAGCAGGCAGGGGGGGTACGAGCAGTACTTC.

This clonotype is medium-sized (0.01 to 0.1%) by share. The chain is built from TRBV20-1 and TRBJ1-1; 7 nucleotides align to TRBD1. V lost 5 bases, J lost 1 base, and 1 base stayed unmatched. The CDR3 length is 12 residues. In germline, CDR1 is DFQATT, CDR2 SNEGSKA (reference sequence). The CDR3 is CSARQGNTEAFF. CDR3 in DNA: TGCAGTGCTCGACAGGGGAACACTGAAGCTTTCTTT.

This clonotype has at least ten counts. The J gene is TRBJ2-2, the V gene TRBV5-1; TRBD2 aligns across 12 bases. Germline V lookup: CDR1 SGHRS, CDR2 YFSETQ. The CDR3 contains 15 residues. The V and J ends lost 4 bases and 7 bases, in that order; junction bases with no gene match: 5. The DNA for the CDR3 is TGCGCCAGCAGCCCGACTAGCGGGAGAGTCGGGGAGCTGTTTTTT. As protein: CASSPTSGRVGELFF.

This clonotype qualifies as medium-sized. The rearrangement links TRBV4-1 to TRBJ2-2, with 9 positions matching TRBD1. The CDR3 runs 15 residues. V lost 4 bases, J lost 5 bases, and 5 bases stayed unmatched. Germline CDR1 MGHRA, CDR2 YSYEKL. The DNA for the CDR3 is TGCGCCAGCAGCCGCACAGGGGGCAGAACCGGGGAGCTGTTTTTT. The encoded protein is CASSRTGGRTGELFF.

This clonotype ranks as medium-sized. The chain carries TRBV30 and TRBJ1-6; 8 nucleotides agree with TRBD1. The germline V gene encodes CDR1 GTSNPN and CDR2 SVGIG (reference sequence). This CDR3 has 14 amino acids. V was clipped by 3 bases and J by 11 bases; unmatched bases: 9. For the CDR3, the DNA is TGTGCCTGGAGCGCTGGACAGGGATGGACACCCCTCCACTTT. This gives the protein CAWSAGQGWTPLHF.

This clonotype occurred many times. This rearrangement joins TRBV7-9 to TRBJ1-5; D not resolved. With 2 bases removed from V and 2 bases from J, the gap between germline ends came to 13 bases. The length of the CDR3 is 16 residues. Germline CDR1 SEHNR, CDR2 FQNEAQ (reference sequence). Written as DNA, the CDR3 is TGTGCCAGCAGCTTAACAAGCGGATTTGGCAATCAGCCCCAGCATTTT. Its translation is CASSLTSGFGNQPQHF.

By frequency in the sample, this clonotype is medium-sized. The chain couples TRBV5-1 to TRBJ1-1; D gene uncertain. This CDR3 is built from 13 residues. V lost 4 bases, J lost 1 base, and 8 bases lay in between. Germline loops: CDR1 SGHRS, CDR2 YFSETQ. Written as DNA, the CDR3 is TGCGCCAGCAGCCGACTGGCGAACACTGAAGCTTTCTTT. Its protein product is CASSRLANTEAFF.

This clonotype ranks as medium-sized. The chain joins TRBV12-3 or TRBV12-4 to TRBJ2-7; TRBD2 matches 9 bases. The CDR3 length is 15 residues. J was trimmed by 0 bases and V by 6 bases; bases with no gene match: 6. CDR3 loop: CASRRSGSVSYEQYF. The CDR3 nucleotides are TGTGCCAGCAGACGTAGCGGGAGTGTCTCCTACGAGCAGTACTTC.

By share, this clonotype counts as medium-sized. The chain combines TRBV28 with TRBJ2-2; TRBD2 agrees at 8 bases. V dropped 7 bases and J dropped 3; count of bases not matched to a gene: 10. Germline V gives CDR1 MDHEN, CDR2 SYDVKM. This CDR3 has 16 amino acids. CDR3 sequence: CASTPRQREYTGELFF. In DNA, the CDR3 is TGTGCCAGCACCCCACGGCAGCGGGAGTACACCGGGGAGCTGTTTTTT.

This clonotype was picked up many times. The rearrangement links TRBV5-5 to TRBJ2-2, with D uncertain. Germline CDR1 SGHKS, CDR2 YYEKEE (reference sequence). V shed 0 bases and J shed 6 bases, with 9 bases lying between them. CDR3 length: 14 residues. The CDR3 DNA is TGTGCCAGCAGCTTGGGCCCTTTGGCCGGGGAGCTGTTTTTT. This translates into CASSLGPLAGELFF.

V usage is TRBV5-5 and J usage is TRBJ1-1; D remains unclear. The CDR3 covers 13 residues. V was cut by 4 bases and J by 6 bases, with 13 bases left in between. In germline, CDR1 is SGHKS, CDR2 YYEKEE (reference sequence). The CDR3: CASSIDISAEAFF. The CDR3 nucleotides read TGTGCCAGCAGCATCGACATCTCGGCTGAAGCTTTCTTT.

This clonotype was counted at least ten times. The V gene is TRBV20-1, the J gene TRBJ2-2; the D gene is possibly TRBD2 (7 bases). The length of the CDR3 is 13 residues. V gave up 2 bases and J gave up 6 bases, with 10 bases separating them. Per the germline V gene, CDR1 is DFQATT and CDR2 is SNEGSKA (reference sequence). The CDR3 reads CSARRGAAGELFF. The CDR3 DNA is TGCAGTGCTAGACGGGGGGCCGCCGGGGAGCTGTTTTTT.

Relative to its sample, this clonotype is medium-sized. The J gene is TRBJ2-3, the V gene TRBV5-1; 10 bases line up with TRBD2. Germline V CDR1 and CDR2: SGHRS, YFSETQ. The CDR3 length is 16 residues. Unmatched junction bases numbered 7, after V lost 0 bases and J lost 6 bases. CDR3 DNA: TGCGCCAGCAGCTTGGAGGGAGCGGGAGGGCCGGATACGCAGTATTTT. This encodes CASSLEGAGGPDTQYF.

Many counts were recorded for this clonotype. This rearrangement joins TRBV6-1 to TRBJ2-7; no clear D. V was cut by 1 base and J by 0 bases, with 13 bases left in between. CDR1 is MNHNS and CDR2 is SASEGT in the germline V gene. CDR3 size: 16 residues. The chain's CDR3 is CASSEGVVRSSYEQYF. In DNA form, the CDR3 reads TGTGCCAGCAGTGAAGGCGTCGTCCGTAGCTCCTACGAGCAGTACTTC.

This clonotype was detected many times. The chain couples TRBV18 to TRBJ2-1, with no clear D. This CDR3 has 12 residues. The V end was cut by 1 base, the J end by 7 bases, with 5 bases between. Germline V gene sequence: CDR1 KGHSH, CDR2 LQKENI. CDR3 in amino acids: CASSPLANEQFF. CDR3 sequence (DNA): TGTGCCAGCTCACCACTAGCAAATGAGCAGTTCTTC.

By sample share, this clonotype is medium-sized. The chain recombines TRBV7-2 with TRBJ2-5, with unresolved D. Germline values: CDR1 SGHTA, CDR2 FQGNSA. CDR3 length: 12 amino acids. V dropped 1 base and J dropped 5 bases, with 5 bases sitting between them. CDR3 nucleotides: TGTGCCAGCAGCTTAGATTCGGAGACCCAGTACTTC. It yields the protein CASSLDSETQYF.

Ten or more counts support this clonotype. This chain links TRBV27 with TRBJ1-6; D is uncertain. In germline, CDR1 is MNHEY, CDR2 SMNVEV (reference sequence). V shed 4 bases and J shed 0 bases, with 7 bases lying between them. The length of the CDR3 is 15 residues. The CDR3 DNA reads as TGTGCCAGCAGTTGGGAGAGCTCCTATAATTCACCCCTCCACTTT. The encoded protein is CASSWESSYNSPLHF.